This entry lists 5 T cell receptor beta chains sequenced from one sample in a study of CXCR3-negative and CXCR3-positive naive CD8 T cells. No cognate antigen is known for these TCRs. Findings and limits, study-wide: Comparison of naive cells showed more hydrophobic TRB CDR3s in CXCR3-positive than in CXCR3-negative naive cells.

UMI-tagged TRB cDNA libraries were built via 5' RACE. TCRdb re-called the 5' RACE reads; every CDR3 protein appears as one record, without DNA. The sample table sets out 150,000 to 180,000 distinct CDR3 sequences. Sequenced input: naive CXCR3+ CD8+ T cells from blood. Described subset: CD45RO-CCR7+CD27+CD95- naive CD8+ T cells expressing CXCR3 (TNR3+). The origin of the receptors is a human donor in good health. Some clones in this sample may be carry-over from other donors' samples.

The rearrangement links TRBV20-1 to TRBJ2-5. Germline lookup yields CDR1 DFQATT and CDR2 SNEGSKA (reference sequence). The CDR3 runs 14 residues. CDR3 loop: CSARDGAVQETQYF.

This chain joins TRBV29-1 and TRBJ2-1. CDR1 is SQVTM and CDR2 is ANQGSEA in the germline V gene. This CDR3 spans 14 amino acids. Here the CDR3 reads CSVFLGVSYNEQFF.

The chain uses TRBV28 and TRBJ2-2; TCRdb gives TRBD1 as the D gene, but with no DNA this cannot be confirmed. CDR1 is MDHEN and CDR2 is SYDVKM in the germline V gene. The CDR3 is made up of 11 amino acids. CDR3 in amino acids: CAGSRTGELFF.

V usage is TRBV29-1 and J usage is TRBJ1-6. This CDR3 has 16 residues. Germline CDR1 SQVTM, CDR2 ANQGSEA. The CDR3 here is CSVEEDDGLYNSPLHF.

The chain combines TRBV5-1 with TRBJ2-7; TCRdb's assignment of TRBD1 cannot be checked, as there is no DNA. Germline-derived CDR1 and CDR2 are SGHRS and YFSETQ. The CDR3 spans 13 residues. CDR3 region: CASSHSTAYEQYF.